This T cell receptor beta chain was recovered during a study of regulatory T cells in long-lasting Graves disease. Described time point: newly diagnosed GD, antithyroid drugs for less than 3 months. The TCR library was prepared using RNA isolated from PBMCs. Library construction for TCR beta used iRepertoire HTBI primers and Arm-PCR of CDR3 regions. TCRdb redid the calling of the multiplex PCR reads with MiXCR, one entry per CDR3 protein. The sample records some 350,000 distinct CDR3 sequences, 15% to 20% being singletons. The sample holds many counts of this clonotype. The germline CDR1 and CDR2 sequences are SGHRS and YFSETQ. The CDR3 totals 14 residues. The V gene lost 1 base and the J gene lost 5 bases, with 10 bases spanning the gap. These data were likewise used in another study, on T cells in Graves' hyperthyroidism and ophthalmopathy. Per that study: The patients, who ranged from 18 to 65 in age, presented with newly diagnosed hyperthyroidism lasting under 2 months. Blood samples included most of the expanded thyroid clonotypes exceeding 0.001.

This chain uses TRBV5-1 with TRBJ2-1; D may be TRBD1 or TRBD2 (5 bases each). This sample comprised peripheral blood mononuclear cells (PBMCs), obtained at new diagnosis, from a patient treated with antithyroid drugs. The TCR originated in a woman aged 18-35 years with Graves disease. The CDR3 here is CASSLWDGDNEQFF. Written as DNA, the CDR3 is TGCGCCAGCAGCTTGTGGGACGGGGACAATGAGCAGTTCTTC.